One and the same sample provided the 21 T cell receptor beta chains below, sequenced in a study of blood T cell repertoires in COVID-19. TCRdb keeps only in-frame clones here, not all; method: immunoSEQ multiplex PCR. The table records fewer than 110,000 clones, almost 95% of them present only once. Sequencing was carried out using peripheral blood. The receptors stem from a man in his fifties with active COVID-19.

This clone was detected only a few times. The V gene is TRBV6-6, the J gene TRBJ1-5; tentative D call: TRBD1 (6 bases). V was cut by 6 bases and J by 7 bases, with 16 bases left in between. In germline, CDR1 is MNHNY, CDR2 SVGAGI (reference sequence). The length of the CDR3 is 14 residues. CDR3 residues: CASRLQGSGQPQHF. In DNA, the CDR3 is TGTGCCAGCAGACTACAGGGTTCTGGGCAGCCCCAGCATTTT.

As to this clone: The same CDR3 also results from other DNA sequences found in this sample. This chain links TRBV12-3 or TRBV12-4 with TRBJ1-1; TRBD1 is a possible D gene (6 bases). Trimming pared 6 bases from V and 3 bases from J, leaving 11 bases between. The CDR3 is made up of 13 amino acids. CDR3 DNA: TGTGCCAGCAGCCCGGACAGAGACACTGAAGCTTTCTTT. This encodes CASSPDRDTEAFF.

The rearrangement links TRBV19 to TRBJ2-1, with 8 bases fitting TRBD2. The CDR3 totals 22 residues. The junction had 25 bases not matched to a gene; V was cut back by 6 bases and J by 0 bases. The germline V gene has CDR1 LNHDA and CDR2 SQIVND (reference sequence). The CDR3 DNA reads TGTGCCAGTAGCCCAAAAGGTAGCGGGACTTTATGGGAATTAAGCTCCTACAATGAGCAGTTCTTC. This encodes CASSPKGSGTLWELSSYNEQFF.

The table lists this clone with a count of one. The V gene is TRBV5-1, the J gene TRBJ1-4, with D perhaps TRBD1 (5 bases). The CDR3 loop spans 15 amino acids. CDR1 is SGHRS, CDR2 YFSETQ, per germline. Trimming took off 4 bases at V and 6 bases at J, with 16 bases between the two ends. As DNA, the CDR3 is TGCGCCAGCAGCGCTATTTCAGGGTCGTATGAAAAACTGTTTTTT. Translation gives CASSAISGSYEKLFF. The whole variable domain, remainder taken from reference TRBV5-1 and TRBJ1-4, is KAGVTQTPRYLIKTRGQQVTLSCSPISGHRSVSWYQQTPGQGLQFLFEYFSETQRNKGNFPGRFSGRQFSNSRSEMNVSTLELGDSALYLCASSAISGSYEKLFFGSGTQLSVL.

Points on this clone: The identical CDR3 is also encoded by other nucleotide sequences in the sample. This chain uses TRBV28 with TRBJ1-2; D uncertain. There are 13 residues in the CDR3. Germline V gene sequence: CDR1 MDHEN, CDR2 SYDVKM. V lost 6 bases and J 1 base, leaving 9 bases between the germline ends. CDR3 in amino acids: CASSPTFNYGYTF. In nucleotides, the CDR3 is TGTGCCAGCAGCCCGACATTTAACTATGGCTACACCTTC.

CDR3 sequence: CASRPGQGRDEQFF. Here the CDR3 DNA reads TGCGCCAGCCGCCCGGGACAGGGTAGGGATGAGCAGTTCTTC. The rearrangement joins TRBV5-1 to TRBJ2-1, with 9 bases aligning to TRBD1. Germline CDR1 and CDR2: SGHRS and YFSETQ. Trimming removed 7 bases from V and 8 bases from J; junction bases left unmatched: 10. The CDR3 runs to 14 residues.

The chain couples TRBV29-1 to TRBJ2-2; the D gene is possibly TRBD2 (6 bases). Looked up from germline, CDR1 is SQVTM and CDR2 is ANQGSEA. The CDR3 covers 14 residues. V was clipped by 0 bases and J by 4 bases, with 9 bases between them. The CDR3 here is CSVEDRGGTGELFF. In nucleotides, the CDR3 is TGCAGCGTTGAAGATCGGGGAGGCACCGGGGAGCTGTTTTTT.

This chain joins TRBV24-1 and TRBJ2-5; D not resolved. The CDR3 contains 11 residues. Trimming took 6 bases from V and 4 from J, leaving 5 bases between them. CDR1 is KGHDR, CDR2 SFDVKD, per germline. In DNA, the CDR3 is TGTGCCACCAGTTTGAGAGAGACCCAGTACTTC. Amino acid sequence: CATSLRETQYF.

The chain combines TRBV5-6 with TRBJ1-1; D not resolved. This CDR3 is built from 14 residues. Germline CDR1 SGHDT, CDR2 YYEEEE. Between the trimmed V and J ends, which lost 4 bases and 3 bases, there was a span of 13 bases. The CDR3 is CASSLNGQYTEAFF. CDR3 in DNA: TGTGCCAGCAGCCTGAATGGGCAATACACTGAAGCTTTCTTT. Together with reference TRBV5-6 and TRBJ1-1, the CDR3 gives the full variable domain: DAGVTQSPTHLIKTRGQQVTLRCSPKSGHDTVSWYQQALGQGPQFIFQYYEEEERQRGNFPDRFSGHQFPNYSSELNVNALLLGDSALYLCASSLNGQYTEAFFGQGTRLTVV.

The CDR3 DNA follows: TGTGCCAGCAGCCGGGGGACAGACATCTACGAGCAGTACTTC. It yields the protein CASSRGTDIYEQYF. This chain links TRBV5-8 with TRBJ2-7; a possible D gene is TRBD1 (7 bases). The V end lost 4 bases, the J end lost 3 bases, and 14 bases lay between the germline ends. Germline CDR1 is SGHTS and CDR2 is YDEGEE. This CDR3 contains 14 residues.

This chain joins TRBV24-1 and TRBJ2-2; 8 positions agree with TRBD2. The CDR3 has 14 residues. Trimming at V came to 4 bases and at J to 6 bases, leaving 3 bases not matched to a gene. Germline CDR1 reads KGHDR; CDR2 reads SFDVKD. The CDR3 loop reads CATSDPGGPGELFF. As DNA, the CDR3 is TGTGCCACCAGTGACCCGGGGGGGCCCGGGGAGCTGTTTTTT.

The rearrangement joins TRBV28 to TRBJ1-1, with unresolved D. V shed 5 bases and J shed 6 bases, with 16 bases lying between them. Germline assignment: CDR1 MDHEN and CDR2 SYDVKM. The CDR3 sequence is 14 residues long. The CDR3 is CASSIRSRSAEAFF. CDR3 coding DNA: TGTGCCAGCAGTATAAGATCCCGGAGCGCTGAAGCTTTCTTT.

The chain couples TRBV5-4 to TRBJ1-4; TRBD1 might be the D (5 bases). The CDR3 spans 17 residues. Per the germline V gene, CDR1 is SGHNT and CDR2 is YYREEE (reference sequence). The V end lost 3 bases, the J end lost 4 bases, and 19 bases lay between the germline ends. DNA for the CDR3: TGTGCCAGCAGCTCTATGGGTAGGGGAAGGCTTAATGAAAAACTGTTTTTT. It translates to CASSSMGRGRLNEKLFF.

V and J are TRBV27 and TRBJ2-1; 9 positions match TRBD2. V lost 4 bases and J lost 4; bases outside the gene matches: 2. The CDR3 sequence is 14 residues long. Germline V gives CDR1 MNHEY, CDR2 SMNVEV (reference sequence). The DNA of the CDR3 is TGTGCCAGCAGTTCGCTAGCGGGGTACAATGAGCAGTTCTTC. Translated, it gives CASSSLAGYNEQFF.

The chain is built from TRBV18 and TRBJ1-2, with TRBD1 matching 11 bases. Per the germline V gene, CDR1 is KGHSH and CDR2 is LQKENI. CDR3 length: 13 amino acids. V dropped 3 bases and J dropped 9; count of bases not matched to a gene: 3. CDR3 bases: TGTGCCAGCTCACCGGGACAGGGGGAAAGCTACACCTTC. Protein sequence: CASSPGQGESYTF.

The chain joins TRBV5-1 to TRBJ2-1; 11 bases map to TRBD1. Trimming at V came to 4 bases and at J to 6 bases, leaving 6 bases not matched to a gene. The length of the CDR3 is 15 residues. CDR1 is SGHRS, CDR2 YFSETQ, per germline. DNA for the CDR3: TGCGCCAGCAGCGTGGGACAGGGGGTGGTCAATGAGCAGTTCTTC. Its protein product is CASSVGQGVVNEQFF.

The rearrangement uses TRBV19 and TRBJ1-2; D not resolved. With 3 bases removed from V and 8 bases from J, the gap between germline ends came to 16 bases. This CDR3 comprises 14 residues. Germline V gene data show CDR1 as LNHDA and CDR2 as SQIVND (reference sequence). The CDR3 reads CASSIPRVSYGYTF. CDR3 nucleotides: TGTGCCAGTAGTATCCCACGGGTCTCGTACGGCTACACCTTC.

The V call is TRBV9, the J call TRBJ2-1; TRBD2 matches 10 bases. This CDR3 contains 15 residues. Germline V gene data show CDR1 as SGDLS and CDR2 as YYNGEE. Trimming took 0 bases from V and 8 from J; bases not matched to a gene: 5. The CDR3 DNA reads TGTGCCAGCAGCGTAGTAAGCGGGAGGGCCGATGAGCAGTTCTTC. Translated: CASSVVSGRADEQFF. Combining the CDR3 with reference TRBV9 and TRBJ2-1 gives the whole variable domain DSGVTQTPKHLITATGQRVTLRCSPRSGDLSVYWYQQSLDQGLQFLIQYYNGEERAKGNILERFSAQQFPDLHSELNLSSLELGDSALYFCASSVVSGRADEQFFGPGTRLTVL.

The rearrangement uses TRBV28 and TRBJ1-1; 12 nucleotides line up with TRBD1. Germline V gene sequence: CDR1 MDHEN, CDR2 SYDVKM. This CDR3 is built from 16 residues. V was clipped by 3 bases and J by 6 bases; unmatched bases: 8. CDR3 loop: CASSFPGTGGPSEAFF. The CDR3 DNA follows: TGTGCCAGCAGTTTCCCCGGGACAGGGGGCCCTTCTGAAGCTTTCTTT.

CDR3 DNA sequence: TGTGCCAGCAGCTTTTCGGGTAGTCTTCGGGATACGCAGTATTTT. This sequence encodes CASSFSGSLRDTQYF. The chain has TRBV5-4 and TRBJ2-3; D is unresolved. Germline CDR1 reads SGHNT; CDR2 reads YYREEE (reference sequence). Deletions cut 2 bases from V and 6 bases from J, with 16 bases between. CDR3 length equals 15 residues.

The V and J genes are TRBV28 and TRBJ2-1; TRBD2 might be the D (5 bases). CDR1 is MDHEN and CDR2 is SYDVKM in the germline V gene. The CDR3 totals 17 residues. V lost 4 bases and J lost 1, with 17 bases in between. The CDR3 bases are TGTGCCAGCAGTTACCGGGCTGGAGGAGGTTCCTACAATGAGCAGTTCTTC. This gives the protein CASSYRAGGGSYNEQFF.